The 9 T cell receptor beta chains below were found in one sample sequenced in a study of metastatic and nonmetastatic thyroid tumors. TCRdb re-processed the PCR reads through MiXCR. The sample consists of tens of thousands of clones, 10% to 15% of them appearing once. Every patient was untreated before thyroid surgery. The specimen was blood. These receptors originate from a female donor with papillary thyroid cancer or a benign thyroid nodule (not recorded which). Some clones in this sample may be carry-over from other donors' samples.

This clone was observed at least ten times. CDR3 sequence: CASSLGDSYNQPQHF. As DNA, the CDR3 is TGCGCCAGCAGCTTGGGGGACAGTTACAATCAGCCCCAGCATTTT. The chain couples TRBV5-1 to TRBJ1-5, with TRBD1 matching 7 bases. The J segment lost 3 bases and the V segment lost 0 bases, leaving 3 bases of the junction unmatched. The germline V gene encodes CDR1 SGHRS and CDR2 YFSETQ. The CDR3 is made up of 15 amino acids.

As to this clone: An end of the junction does not agree with germline; a read error may underlie this. V usage is TRBV11-2 and J usage is TRBJ2-1; TRBD1 aligns across 7 bases. Germline CDR1 and CDR2: SGHAT and FQNNGV. This CDR3 spans 15 amino acids. DNA for the CDR3: TGTGCCAGCAGCTACTACAGGGGCTCCTACGATGAGCAGTTCTTC. Residues: CASSYYRGSYDEQFF.

This clone was observed many times. V and J are TRBV18 and TRBJ1-1; no clear D gene. Germline V gene lookup returns CDR1 KGHSH and CDR2 LQKENI. CDR3 length equals 14 residues. V shed 3 bases and J shed 5 bases, with 13 bases lying between them. The CDR3 spells CASSPRLGITEAFF. CDR3 DNA sequence: TGTGCCAGCTCACCCCGCTTAGGTATTACTGAAGCTTTCTTT.

This clone was detected ten times or more. The chain has TRBV2 and TRBJ1-1; 10 positions agree with TRBD1. The CDR3 has 13 residues. After removal of 6 bases from V and 2 bases from J, the junction contained 0 bases not matched to a gene. Germline CDR1 reads SNHLY; CDR2 reads FYNNEI. As DNA, the CDR3 is TGTGCCAGCAGGACAGGGGGCAACACTGAAGCTTTCTTT. This sequence encodes CASRTGGNTEAFF.

This clone was seen at least ten times. The rearrangement uses TRBV4-1 and TRBJ1-2, with 7 bases fitting TRBD1. The length of the CDR3 is 17 residues. V shed 5 bases, J shed 7 bases, and the junction held 19 bases outside the gene matches. The germline V gene encodes CDR1 MGHRA and CDR2 YSYEKL. CDR3 bases: TGCGCCAGCAGCTCCGAACCCGGGACAGTCAGAACTATTGGCTACACCTTC. Amino acid sequence: CASSSEPGTVRTIGYTF.

A word on this clone: A much larger clone is a single base away; this may be a read error. The rearrangement links TRBV29-1 to TRBJ2-1, with D possibly being TRBD2 (7 bases). The CDR3 is 14 amino acids. Per the germline V gene, CDR1 is SQVTM and CDR2 is ANQGSEA. With 5 bases removed from V and 7 bases from J, the gap between germline ends came to 18 bases. The CDR3 DNA follows: TGCAGCGTTTCCGGGGGGCGCCTCCAGAATGAGCAGTTCTTC. Translated: CSVSGGRLQNEQFF.

At least ten counts were recorded for this clone. Just one base apart from a much larger clone, this may be a read error. The identical CDR3 is also encoded by other nucleotide sequences in the sample. This sequence joins TRBV28 and TRBJ2-2, with D possibly matching TRBD1 (5 bases). V dropped 5 bases and J dropped 7 bases, with 8 bases sitting between them. The CDR3 length is 12 residues. The germline CDR1 and CDR2 sequences are MDHEN and SYDVKM. The CDR3: CASSVGLGELFF. CDR3 nucleotide sequence: TGTGCCAGCAGTGTGGGGCTCGGGGAGCTGTTTTTT.

This clone was counted many times. CDR3 nucleotide sequence: TGTGCCAGCAGTGAAGCGCTGAGGACAGGGAATGGCTACACCTTC. The encoded protein is CASSEALRTGNGYTF. V is TRBV2 and J is TRBJ1-2; 8 bases agree with TRBD1. CDR3 size: 15 residues. Trimming cost V 0 bases and J 6 bases; bases outside gene matches: 6. Germline loops: CDR1 SNHLY, CDR2 FYNNEI.

The sample holds many counts of this clone. The rearrangement uses TRBV7-9 and TRBJ2-1; no definite D call. V lost 5 bases to trimming and J lost 3 bases, with 8 bases between them. Germline CDR1 is SEHNR and CDR2 is FQNEAQ (reference sequence). The CDR3 runs to 13 residues. CDR3 in DNA: TGTGCCAGCAGCCCCCCCGGCTACAATGAGCAGTTCTTC. Translated: CASSPPGYNEQFF.